This TCR beta chain stems from a study of PD-L1 blockade in urothelial cancer. About the study: Per blood sample, T cells had a median of roughly 150,000.

The CDR3 extends over 15 amino acids. Per germline, CDR1 SGHRS and CDR2 YFSETQ. Trimming pared 4 bases from V and 4 bases from J, leaving 14 bases between. Spike-ins of synthetic TCR analog templates went into each PCR. Some clones are missing from TCRdb's copy, which holds only in-frame ones; the method was immunoSEQ multiplex PCR. The table includes 25,000 to 35,000 clones, around three quarters detected once. Documented time point: peripheral blood 6 weeks after treatment start. Patients' cancers were locally advanced or metastatic urothelial carcinomas. Anywhere from 1 to 8 samples came from each patient, spanning pretreatment and on-treatment.

The source material was PBMCs, sampled around atezolizumab (anti-PD-L1) treatment. The clonotype was recovered from a man between 70 and 80 years old with urothelial cancer. This sequence joins TRBV5-1 and TRBJ2-2; no clear D. The CDR3 DNA sequence: TGCGCCAGCAGCCTCAACTCCGGGTTCACCGGGGAGCTGTTTTTT. It encodes CASSLNSGFTGELFF.